The 30 T cell receptor beta chains reported below all come from one sample, sequenced in a study of T cells after yellow fever vaccination. TCRdb recomputed calls from the 5' RACE reads with MiXCR, one row per CDR3 protein. Here the sample spans around 550,000 distinct CDR3 sequences, about 19% being singletons. The source material was PBMCs, sampled 15 days after the yellow fever booster vaccination. The receptors derive from a young man who received the YFV17D yellow fever vaccine.

The rearrangement links TRBV27 to TRBJ1-4; 11 nucleotides match TRBD1. V was pared by 4 bases and J by 7 bases, with 8 bases of the junction left unmatched. The CDR3 runs 16 residues. Germline V gene sequence: CDR1 MNHEY, CDR2 SMNVEV (reference sequence). The CDR3, as DNA: TGTGCCAGCAGTTATTACCCGGGACAGGGGGTTGAAAAACTGTTTTTT. It specifies CASSYYPGQGVEKLFF.

The genes are TRBV29-1 and TRBJ2-5; 8 positions agree with TRBD1. The trim removed 4 bases at V and 9 bases at J, leaving 10 bases unmatched. Germline values: CDR1 SQVTM, CDR2 ANQGSEA. The CDR3 consists of 13 residues. CDR3 residues: CSVAGQAGEAQYF. CDR3 DNA: TGCAGCGTTGCGGGACAGGCCGGGGAGGCCCAGTACTTC. The whole variable domain, remainder taken from reference TRBV29-1 and TRBJ2-5, is SAVISQKPSRDICQRGTSLTIQCQVDSQVTMMFWYRQQPGQSLTLIATANQGSEATYESGFVIDKFPISRPNLTFSTLTVSNMSPEDSSIYLCSVAGQAGEAQYFGPGTRLLVL.

The gene calls are TRBV5-4 and TRBJ2-7; TRBD1 matches at 9 bases. This CDR3 is built from 14 residues. J lost 6 bases, V lost 2 bases, and 6 bases had no gene match. Germline values: CDR1 SGHNT, CDR2 YYREEE (reference sequence). Here the CDR3 reads CASSLGQGTGEQYF. CDR3 coding DNA: TGTGCCAGCAGCTTAGGACAGGGGACGGGCGAGCAGTACTTC.

The rearrangement links TRBV20-1 to TRBJ2-5; D may match TRBD1 or TRBD2 (6 bases each). The CDR3 is 13 amino acids. V was clipped by 4 bases and J by 3 bases, with 12 bases between them. In germline, CDR1 is DFQATT, CDR2 SNEGSKA (reference sequence). The CDR3 DNA sequence: TGCAGTGCTATACAGGGAGGTGAAGAGACCCAGTACTTC. Its translation is CSAIQGGEETQYF.

J is TRBJ2-7 and V is TRBV7-8; 7 nucleotides match TRBD1. V dropped 4 bases and J dropped 6; count of bases not matched to a gene: 15. The length of the CDR3 is 16 residues. Germline V gene data show CDR1 as SGHVS and CDR2 as FQNEAQ. The CDR3, as DNA: TGTGCCAGCAGCTCAACAGGGGCCTCCGGGGTAGTCGAGCAGTACTTC. It specifies CASSSTGASGVVEQYF. The variable domain in full, completed from reference TRBV7-8 and TRBJ2-7, reads GAGVSQSPRYKVAKRGQDVALRCDPISGHVSLFWYQQALGQGPEFLTYFQNEAQLDKSGLPSDRFFAERPEGSVSTLKIQRTQQEDSAVYLCASSSTGASGVVEQYFGPGTRLTVT.

The table lists this clonotype with a few counts. V is TRBV3-1 and J is TRBJ2-7; D remains ambiguous. The V end was cut by 0 bases, the J end by 7 bases, with 13 bases between. This CDR3 has 14 residues. CDR1 and CDR2 (germline): LGHDT, YNNKEL (reference sequence). CDR3 nucleotides: TGTGCCAGCAGCCAAGATCTCTGGGCTCGGGAGCAGTACTTC. This encodes CASSQDLWAREQYF.

This clonotype came up a few times. The chain employs TRBV5-1 and TRBJ2-1, with 14 nucleotides matching TRBD2. CDR1 SGHRS and CDR2 YFSETQ come from the germline V gene. The junction had 9 bases not matched to a gene; V was cut back by 4 bases and J by 9 bases. This CDR3 is built from 16 residues. CDR3 DNA: TGCGCCAGCAGCCCGACTAGCGGGAGGGCCTCTCCTGAGCAGTTCTTC. It yields the protein CASSPTSGRASPEQFF.

This clonotype showed up just a few times. This sequence joins TRBV27 and TRBJ2-1; TRBD2 matches 7 bases. The CDR3 has 17 residues. CDR1 and CDR2 from the germline V gene are MNHEY and SMNVEV (reference sequence). Losses at the gene ends were 6 bases for V and 8 bases for J; bases not matched to a gene: 19. The CDR3 spells CASRTLMTSQGADEQFF. CDR3 DNA sequence: TGTGCCAGCAGGACTCTAATGACTAGCCAAGGTGCGGATGAGCAGTTCTTC.

This clonotype was found a few times. The genes are TRBV12-3 or TRBV12-4 and TRBJ2-2, with 7 nucleotides matching TRBD2. The CDR3 spans 15 residues. Trimming took 3 bases from V and 6 from J; bases not matched to a gene: 7. The chain's CDR3 is CASSFGGSSPGELFF. The CDR3 DNA follows: TGTGCCAGCAGTTTCGGCGGGAGCAGTCCCGGGGAGCTGTTTTTT.

This clonotype occurred a few times. V and J are TRBV20-1 and TRBJ2-7; 8 bases align to TRBD2. This CDR3 is 14 amino acids long. Germline V lookup: CDR1 DFQATT, CDR2 SNEGSKA (reference sequence). Losses at the gene ends were 3 bases for V and 1 base for J; bases not matched to a gene: 5. The CDR3 protein is CSASDTGGSYEQYF. DNA for the CDR3: TGCAGTGCTAGTGATACGGGGGGGTCCTACGAGCAGTACTTC.

This clonotype occurred a few times. V and J are TRBV23-1 and TRBJ2-7; D gene unclear. TRBV23-1 is an ORF, and what it does is uncertain. The V end was cut by 1 base, the J end by 3 bases, with 7 bases between. This CDR3 has 13 amino acids. Written as DNA, the CDR3 is TGCGCCAGCAGTCAATGGTCGTGCTACGAGCAGTACTTC. Its translation is CASSQWSCYEQYF.

This clonotype appeared a few times. The J gene is TRBJ2-3, the V gene TRBV29-1, with 8 bases identical to TRBD2. This CDR3 spans 17 amino acids. Unmatched junction bases numbered 11, after V lost 3 bases and J lost 0 bases. Germline V CDR1 and CDR2: SQVTM, ANQGSEA. CDR3 residues: CSVDVRLARPSTDTQYF. For the CDR3, the DNA is TGCAGCGTTGATGTACGACTAGCGAGACCAAGCACAGATACGCAGTATTTT.

This clonotype was seen a few times. V is TRBV5-1 and J is TRBJ2-5, with D uncertain. The CDR3 has 14 residues. Germline V gives CDR1 SGHRS, CDR2 YFSETQ. The V end was cut by 0 bases, the J end by 4 bases, with 10 bases between. The CDR3 DNA follows: TGCGCCAGCAGCTTGGAGGCGTCGGGAGAGACCCAGTACTTC. This gives the protein CASSLEASGETQYF.

V usage is TRBV15 and J usage is TRBJ1-2; possibly TRBD1 for D (6 bases). CDR1 and CDR2 (germline): LNHNV, YYDKDF (reference sequence). The CDR3 is 16 amino acids. Trimming removed 2 bases from V and 3 bases from J, with 16 bases in between. CDR3 region: CATSRSGTPDYYGYTF. The CDR3 nucleotides read TGTGCCACCAGCAGATCCGGGACACCTGACTACTATGGCTACACCTTC. Filled out from reference TRBV15 and TRBJ1-2, the complete variable domain reads DAMVIQNPRYQVTQFGKPVTLSCSQTLNHNVMYWYQQKSSQAPKLLFHYYDKDFNNEADTPDNFQSRRPNTSFCFLDIRSPGLGDTAMYLCATSRSGTPDYYGYTFGSGTRLTVV.

This clonotype was recorded many times. The chain links TRBV7-3 to TRBJ2-1, with 10 positions matching TRBD2. CDR3 length: 15 residues. Germline V lookup: CDR1 SGHTA, CDR2 FQGTGA. J was trimmed by 12 bases and V by 4 bases; bases with no gene match: 12. The CDR3: CASSSSGSAAHRQFF. CDR3 coding DNA: TGTGCCAGCAGCTCTAGCGGGAGTGCGGCCCATCGGCAGTTCTTC.

The chain uses TRBV6-2 or TRBV6-3 and TRBJ1-2; D is perhaps TRBD1 (5 bases). Per the germline V gene, CDR1 is MNHEY and CDR2 is SVGEGT. V lost 8 bases to trimming and J lost 4 bases, with 14 bases between them. The CDR3 covers 13 residues. CDR3 amino acids: CASAVQEIYGYTF. The CDR3 DNA follows: TGTGCCAGCGCCGTACAGGAAATCTATGGCTACACCTTC.

This clonotype was counted a few times. CDR3 nucleotide sequence: TGCGCCAGCAGAACCGCTGGACAGAAAGCAGAGACCCAGTACTTC. Protein sequence: CASRTAGQKAETQYF. This chain joins TRBV5-1 and TRBJ2-5; a weak D match, TRBD1 (6 bases). Germline values: CDR1 SGHRS, CDR2 YFSETQ. Trimming removed 5 bases at V and 4 bases at J, with 18 bases between. The CDR3 extends over 15 amino acids.

This clonotype was recorded a few times. The rearrangement links TRBV20-1 to TRBJ2-1; 7 nucleotides line up with TRBD2. There are 13 residues in the CDR3. J gave up 8 bases and V 5 bases, and 9 bases lay outside the gene matches. Germline V gene lookup returns CDR1 DFQATT and CDR2 SNEGSKA (reference sequence). The DNA of the CDR3 is TGCAGTGCTGGATTGACTAGCCTGCATGAGCAGTTCTTC. Protein sequence: CSAGLTSLHEQFF.

This clonotype appeared a few times. The genes are TRBV5-1 and TRBJ2-1, with a tentative D call TRBD1 (5 bases). Germline V lookup: CDR1 SGHRS, CDR2 YFSETQ. This CDR3 has 17 residues. Trimming left V 1 base short and J 6 bases short, with 20 bases between. The CDR3 nucleotides read TGCGCCAGCAGCTTGTCCCTTCAGGGAATTGTACGCAATGAGCAGTTCTTC. Its translation is CASSLSLQGIVRNEQFF.

This clonotype was detected a few times. CDR3 amino acids: CASSEGWGEPTDTQYF. The CDR3 DNA reads as TGTGCCAGCAGTGAAGGGTGGGGGGAGCCCACAGATACGCAGTATTTT. The chain links TRBV6-1 to TRBJ2-3; tentatively, D is TRBD2 (6 bases). The germline V gene has CDR1 MNHNS and CDR2 SASEGT. The CDR3 totals 16 residues. Trimming shortened V by 1 base and J by 2 bases, and 13 bases separated the two germline ends.

This clonotype was counted between two and nine times. The CDR3 is CASSRWAGVEDTQYF. CDR3 sequence (DNA): TGTGCCAGCTCCCGGTGGGCGGGAGTGGAAGATACGCAGTATTTT. J is TRBJ2-3 and V is TRBV5-5; 7 nucleotides match TRBD2. CDR1 is SGHKS and CDR2 is YYEKEE in the germline V gene (reference sequence). V lost 7 bases, J lost 5 bases, and 13 bases stayed unmatched. The CDR3 contains 15 residues. The full variable domain, its missing parts supplied by reference TRBV5-5 and TRBJ2-3, is DAGVTQSPTHLIKTRGQQVTLRCSPISGHKSVSWYQQVLGQGPQFIFQYYEKEERGRGNFPDRFSARQFPNYSSELNVNALLLGDSALYLCASSRWAGVEDTQYFGPGTRLTVL.

This clonotype has a handful of counts. The chain employs TRBV28 and TRBJ2-5; 9 positions match TRBD1. Germline V gene data show CDR1 as MDHEN and CDR2 as SYDVKM. This CDR3 is 15 amino acids long. The ends lost 7 bases at V and 2 bases at J; junction bases unmatched: 8. The CDR3 DNA is TGTGCCAGCAAATCCGGGACAGGGAGGCAAGAGACCCAGTACTTC. Its translation: CASKSGTGRQETQYF.

The V gene is TRBV5-5, the J gene TRBJ2-4; no clear D. The V end lost 3 bases, the J end lost 0 bases, and 13 bases lay between the germline ends. Germline lookup yields CDR1 SGHKS and CDR2 YYEKEE (reference sequence). CDR3 length: 16 residues. Written as DNA, the CDR3 is TGTGCCAGCAGCTCTGGACCGATACTAGCCAAAAACATTCAGTACTTC. Amino acid sequence: CASSSGPILAKNIQYF.

This clonotype appeared a few times. CDR3 sequence: CASSWVGTSGQDTQYF. The DNA of the CDR3 is TGCGCCAGCAGCTGGGTTGGGACTAGCGGCCAAGATACGCAGTATTTT. The chain joins TRBV5-1 to TRBJ2-3; 11 nucleotides match TRBD2. V dropped 3 bases and J dropped 5; count of bases not matched to a gene: 8. This CDR3 region has 16 residues. CDR1 and CDR2 from the germline V gene are SGHRS and YFSETQ.

V and J are TRBV12-3 or TRBV12-4 and TRBJ2-7; no reliable D call. This CDR3 spans 13 amino acids. V dropped 6 bases and J dropped 2 bases, with 11 bases sitting between them. CDR3 sequence: CASSLHGPYEQYF. CDR3 in DNA: TGTGCCAGCAGCCTTCATGGGCCCTACGAGCAGTACTTC.

The chain uses TRBV20-1 and TRBJ2-7; weak D call: TRBD2 (5 bases). CDR1 DFQATT and CDR2 SNEGSKA come from the germline V gene (reference sequence). The germline V and J ends were trimmed by 6 bases and 9 bases, with 18 bases remaining between them. CDR3 size: 12 residues. The CDR3 region has the DNA TGCAGTGCGAGGGTAGTAGCTGGTGCGCAGTACTTC. This sequence encodes CSARVVAGAQYF.

This clonotype occurred a few times. The V and J genes are TRBV7-2 and TRBJ2-1; 9 nucleotides line up with TRBD2. The CDR3 totals 15 residues. Per germline, CDR1 SGHTA and CDR2 FQGNSA. The V and J ends lost 6 bases and 2 bases, in that order; junction bases with no gene match: 5. Here the CDR3 DNA reads TGTGCCAGCAGGATTCTAGCGGGGACCTACAATGAGCAGTTCTTC. Its protein is CASRILAGTYNEQFF.

In its sample, this clonotype was seen a few times. The chain is built from TRBV14 and TRBJ1-1, with D unresolved. The length of the CDR3 is 13 residues. V gave up 1 base and J gave up 4 bases, with 7 bases separating them. From germline, CDR1 is SGHDN and CDR2 FVKESK. The CDR3 spells CASSQALGTEAFF. In DNA, the CDR3 is TGTGCCAGCAGCCAAGCTCTAGGCACTGAAGCTTTCTTT.

Ten or more counts support this clonotype. The rearrangement uses TRBV6-1 and TRBJ2-1; 8 nucleotides align to TRBD2. CDR1 MNHNS and CDR2 SASEGT come from the germline V gene. The CDR3 sequence is 16 residues long. Losses at the gene ends were 6 bases for V and 0 bases for J; bases not matched to a gene: 7. CDR3 sequence (DNA): TGTGCCAGCAGCCAAACTAGCGGAAGCTCCTACAATGAGCAGTTCTTC. This sequence encodes CASSQTSGSSYNEQFF.

The chain combines TRBV29-1 with TRBJ2-2; 7 bases map to TRBD1. The trim removed 8 bases at V and 0 bases at J, leaving 6 bases unmatched. Germline loops: CDR1 SQVTM, CDR2 ANQGSEA. This CDR3 has 14 residues. DNA of the CDR3: TGCAGCATCCGACAGGGAGCGAACACCGGGGAGCTGTTTTTT. Translation gives CSIRQGANTGELFF.